Sequencing of this T cell receptor (beta chain) was carried out in a study of cytomegalovirus exposure and HLA in healthy donors. Study context: Within the Caucasian-associated ancestry cluster were around four fifths of the approximately 370 genotyped donors. Study-wide results and caveats: A later analysis revealed that TCR association rates differed between HLA loci, peaking at DRB1 and bottoming out at HLA-C.

Concerning this clone: Its target is not known.

Vbeta (60) and Jbeta (13) primers were used in the PCR. Here immunoSEQ multiplex PCR was the method, and the copy in TCRdb shows in-frame clones only, minus some. The data hold roughly 200,000 clones, with approximately 84% observed a single time. The origin of this receptor is a female donor in good health and CMV-seronegative. What was sequenced was PBMCs.

In nucleotides, the CDR3 is TGTGCCAGCAGCTTAGCTAGCGGGTTTTCCTACGAGCAGTACTTC. Translation: CASSLASGFSYEQYF. J is TRBJ2-7 and V is TRBV7-9; TRBD2 agrees at 7 bases. The V and J ends lost 0 bases and 1 base, in that order; junction bases with no gene match: 3. Germline V gene data show CDR1 as SEHNR and CDR2 as FQNEAQ (reference sequence). CDR3 size: 15 residues.